This is a list of T cell receptor beta chains from one sample in a study of blood T cells in healthy people across ages. TCRdb used MiXCR to reprocess the 5' RACE reads, holding one entry per CDR3 protein. The repertoire consists of about 1,600,000 distinct CDR3 sequences, with around 42% occurring once and the leading ten covering less than 8%. The sequencing input was blood. These receptors came from a young woman in good health. The CDR3 runs from the conserved cysteine through the conserved F or W. The D gene is left open where the match is weak. Clone size appears in some rows only: once, few, many, or a class for an expanded clone.

TRBJ1-2 few TRBV12-3/TRBV12-4 14 . CASKDGPSNYGYTF TGTGCCAGCAAGGACGGTCCTTCTAACTATGGCTACACCTTC
TRBJ2-7 . TRBV20-1 14 TRBD1 CSALGQGASYEQYF TGCAGTGCGCTGGGACAGGGGGCCTCCTACGAGCAGTACTTC
TRBJ2-3 . TRBV7-2 14 . CASSPAWAGGTQYF TGTGCCAGCAGCCCAGCCTGGGCCGGGGGTACGCAGTATTTT
TRBJ2-2 . TRBV11-2 15 TRBD2 CASRYTSGDTGELFF TGTGCCAGCAGGTATACTAGCGGGGACACCGGGGAGCTGTTTTTT
TRBJ2-7 . TRBV7-9 12 . CASRDTVYEQYF TGTGCCAGCAGGGATACCGTCTACGAGCAGTACTTC
TRBJ2-7 few TRBV20-1 16 . CSASRQVGYSSHEQYF TGCAGTGCTAGTCGCCAAGTGGGCTACTCGTCCCACGAGCAGTACTTC
TRBJ2-7 . TRBV7-9 15 TRBD2 CASSLYEAGPYEQYF TGTGCCAGCAGCTTATACGAAGCGGGGCCCTACGAGCAGTACTTC
TRBJ2-4 . TRBV19 18 . CASSQRQGGGLPKNIQYF TGTGCCAGTAGTCAACGACAGGGTGGAGGGCTACCCAAAAACATTCAGTACTTC
TRBJ2-3 . TRBV18 18 TRBD1 CASSPPITGVPSTDTQYF TGTGCCAGCTCACCACCGATTACAGGGGTTCCAAGCACAGATACGCAGTATTTT
TRBJ2-5 . TRBV20-1 14 . CSVSPGSRSNEQYF TGCAGTGTTTCTCCGGGATCTCGAAGTAATGAGCAGTACTTC
TRBJ2-1 . TRBV11-1 12 . CASSLEKYEQFF TGTGCCAGCAGCTTAGAAAAATATGAGCAGTTCTTC
TRBJ1-4 few TRBV29-1 14 TRBD1 CSVATGGFLEKLFF TGCAGCGTGGCTACAGGGGGCTTCTTGGAAAAACTGTTTTTT
TRBJ1-1 . TRBV20-1 14 TRBD1 CSASGTGVNAEAFF TGCAGTGCGTCCGGGACAGGCGTTAACGCTGAAGCTTTCTTT
TRBJ2-1 . TRBV10-3 13 TRBD2 CAISGLAGSQQFF TGTGCCATCAGTGGACTAGCGGGGTCGCAGCAGTTCTTC
TRBJ2-1 once TRBV20-1 13 . CSGKGGTRNEQFF TGCAGTGGTAAGGGCGGCACGCGCAATGAGCAGTTCTTC
TRBJ2-1 few TRBV29-1 16 TRBD2 CSVLNRTSGRHSEQFF TGCAGCGTTCTGAACAGGACTAGCGGGAGGCACAGTGAGCAGTTCTTC
TRBJ2-5 . TRBV2 15 . CASTIQWALGGTQYF TGTGCCAGCACCATACAGTGGGCGCTTGGTGGGACCCAGTACTTC
TRBJ2-7 . TRBV27 17 TRBD2 CASSPTSGRTYSYEQYF TGTGCCAGCAGTCCGACTAGCGGGAGGACCTACTCCTACGAGCAGTACTTC
TRBJ2-7 . TRBV14 15 . CVSSLYRNARDEQYF TGTGTCAGCAGCCTTTACCGGAATGCTAGGGACGAGCAGTACTTC
TRBJ2-3 . TRBV24-1 14 TRBD2 CATSPKGGWNTQYF TGTGCCACCAGCCCGAAGGGAGGGTGGAATACGCAGTATTTT
TRBJ2-1 . TRBV5-1 12 . CASILTGDEQFF TGCGCCAGCATCTTGACGGGCGATGAGCAGTTCTTC
TRBJ2-5 . TRBV5-6 16 TRBD2 CASSPASGGLKETQYF TGTGCTAGCAGCCCCGCTAGCGGGGGACTGAAAGAGACCCAGTACTTC
TRBJ1-1 . TRBV14 13 . CASSQELGVGAFF TGTGCCAGCAGCCAAGAGCTGGGCGTTGGAGCTTTCTTT
TRBJ2-3 . TRBV20-1 15 TRBD2 CSAPPSGGAEDTQYF TGCAGTGCCCCCCCTAGCGGGGGGGCCGAAGATACGCAGTATTTT
TRBJ2-3 few TRBV2 12 TRBD2 CASSEGLAGSYF TGTGCCAGCAGTGAAGGACTAGCGGGGTCGTATTTT
TRBJ2-5 few TRBV4-1 16 TRBD1 CASSQGDQGAWETQYF TGCGCCAGCAGCCAAGGAGACCAGGGGGCTTGGGAGACCCAGTACTTC
TRBJ2-3 . TRBV9 16 . CASSVAGVTNADTQYF TGTGCCAGCAGCGTAGCAGGGGTCACCAACGCAGATACGCAGTATTTT
TRBJ2-2 few TRBV12-3/TRBV12-4 16 . CASSYLPRANTGELFF TGTGCCAGCAGTTATCTCCCCCGCGCGAACACCGGGGAGCTGTTTTTT
TRBJ2-7 few TRBV4-2 16 . CASSPQAGEIAYEQYF TGTGCCAGCAGCCCCCAAGCTGGGGAAATAGCTTACGAGCAGTACTTC
TRBJ2-1 few TRBV10-3 14 TRBD1 CATGTGTSYNEQFF TGTGCCACCGGGACAGGCACGTCCTACAATGAGCAGTTCTTC
TRBJ2-3 . TRBV12-3/TRBV12-4 15 . CASRRSGEWADTQYF TGTGCCAGCAGGAGGTCAGGGGAGTGGGCAGATACGCAGTATTTT
TRBJ2-3 few TRBV2 16 . CASSEGLWRGTDTQYF TGTGCCAGCAGTGAAGGGCTGTGGAGGGGAACAGATACGCAGTATTTT
TRBJ2-1 few TRBV3-1 13 . CASTNRWPNEQFF TGTGCCAGCACAAACCGCTGGCCCAATGAGCAGTTCTTC
TRBJ2-1 . TRBV4-2 18 . CASSHLLAAADSYNEQFF TGTGCCAGCAGCCACCTGTTAGCGGCCGCAGACTCCTACAATGAGCAGTTCTTC
TRBJ2-5 . TRBV14 16 TRBD2 CASSTRPGVAGSEQYF TGTGCCAGCAGCACGAGGCCAGGGGTAGCGGGGAGTGAGCAGTACTTC
TRBJ2-7 . TRBV21-1 17 . CASSQYLRGTRVSQQYF TGTGCCAGCAGCCAATATCTACGGGGGACACGGGTCTCTCAGCAGTACTTC
TRBJ2-7 . TRBV29-1 15 . CSVCGTADLAYEQYF TGCAGCGTCTGCGGGACGGCCGACTTAGCCTACGAGCAGTACTTC
TRBJ1-2 few TRBV4-1 15 . CASSQPEGTHYGYTF TGCGCCAGCAGCCAACCCGAGGGGACCCACTATGGCTACACCTTC
TRBJ2-1 . TRBV10-3 13 . CAISEYGDNEQFF TGTGCCATCAGTGAGTATGGGGACAATGAGCAGTTCTTC
TRBJ2-5 . TRBV14 16 TRBD2 CASSLGLAEHYNEQYF TGTGCCAGCAGCCTGGGACTAGCGGAACACTACAATGAGCAGTACTTC
TRBJ1-2 many TRBV3-1 12 . CASSGANYGYTF TGTGCCAGCAGTGGGGCTAACTATGGCTACACCTTC
TRBJ1-1 few TRBV7-9 13 . CASSLAGLAEAFF TGTGCCAGCAGCTTAGCAGGGCTTGCTGAAGCTTTCTTT
TRBJ2-7 . TRBV20-1 15 TRBD1 CSARDATGYGWEQYF TGCAGTGCTAGAGATGCGACAGGGTACGGGTGGGAGCAGTACTTC
TRBJ2-1 . TRBV20-1 14 TRBD2 CSAAPSGRGNEQFF TGCAGTGCTGCGCCCAGCGGGAGAGGTAATGAGCAGTTCTTC
TRBJ1-6 few TRBV20-1 17 TRBD1 CSARDRLSGTDNSPLHF TGCAGTGCTAGAGATCGGTTAAGCGGGACAGATAATTCACCCCTCCACTTT
TRBJ2-7 . TRBV20-1 14 . CSARDRGQPEEQYF TGCAGTGCTAGAGATCGCGGACAGCCGGAGGAGCAGTACTTC
TRBJ2-2 few TRBV27 18 TRBD2 CASGRTGLAGANTGELFF TGTGCCAGCGGGAGGACGGGACTAGCGGGGGCGAACACCGGGGAGCTGTTTTTT
TRBJ2-7 . TRBV20-1 10 . CSASPGEQYF TGCAGTGCTAGCCCGGGAGAGCAGTACTTC
TRBJ1-5 . TRBV20-1 14 TRBD1 CSAKKQGTGQPQHF TGCAGTGCAAAAAAACAGGGGACGGGGCAGCCCCAGCATTTT
TRBJ2-2 . TRBV4-1 15 . CASSQALQDTGELFF TGCGCCAGCAGCCAAGCGCTCCAGGACACCGGGGAGCTGTTTTTT